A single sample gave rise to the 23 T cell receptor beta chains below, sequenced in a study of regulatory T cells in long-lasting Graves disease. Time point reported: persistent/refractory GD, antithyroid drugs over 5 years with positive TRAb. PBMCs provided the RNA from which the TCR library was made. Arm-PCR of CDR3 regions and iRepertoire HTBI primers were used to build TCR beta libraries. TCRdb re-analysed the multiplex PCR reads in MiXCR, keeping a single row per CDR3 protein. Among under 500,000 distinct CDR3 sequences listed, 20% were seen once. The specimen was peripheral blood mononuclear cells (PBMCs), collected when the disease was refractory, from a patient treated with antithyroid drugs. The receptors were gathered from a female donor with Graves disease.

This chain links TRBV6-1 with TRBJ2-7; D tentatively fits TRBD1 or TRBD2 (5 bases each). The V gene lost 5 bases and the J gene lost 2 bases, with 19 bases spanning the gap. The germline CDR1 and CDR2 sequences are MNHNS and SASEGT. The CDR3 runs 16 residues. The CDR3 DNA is TGTGCCAGCAGTCGACCGGGGCTACCGAGCGCCTACGAGCAGTACTTC. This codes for CASSRPGLPSAYEQYF.

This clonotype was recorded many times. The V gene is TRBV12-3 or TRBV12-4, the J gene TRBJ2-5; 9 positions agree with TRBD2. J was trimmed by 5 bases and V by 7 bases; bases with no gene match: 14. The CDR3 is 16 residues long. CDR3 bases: TGTGCCAGCACTACGGGCGCGGGAGGGCCTTTGGAGACCCAGTACTTC. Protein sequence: CASTTGAGGPLETQYF.

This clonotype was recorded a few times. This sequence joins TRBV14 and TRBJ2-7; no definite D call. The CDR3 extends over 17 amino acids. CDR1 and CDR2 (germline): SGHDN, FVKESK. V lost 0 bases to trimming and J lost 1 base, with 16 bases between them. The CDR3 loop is CASSQDHNLLTSYEQYF. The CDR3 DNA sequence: TGTGCCAGCAGCCAAGACCATAACCTGCTAACTTCCTACGAGCAGTACTTC.

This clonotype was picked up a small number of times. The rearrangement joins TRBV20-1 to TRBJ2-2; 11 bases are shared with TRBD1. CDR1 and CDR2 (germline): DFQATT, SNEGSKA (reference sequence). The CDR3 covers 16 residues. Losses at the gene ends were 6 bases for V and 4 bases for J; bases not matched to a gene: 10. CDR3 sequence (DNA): TGCAGTGCGCAGGACAGGGGGCGGGTGGCCACCGGGGAGCTGTTTTTT. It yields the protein CSAQDRGRVATGELFF.

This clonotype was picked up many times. CDR3 residues: CASSSTGGGETQYF. CDR3 coding DNA: TGTGCCAGCAGCTCGACAGGGGGCGGAGAGACCCAGTACTTC. The chain couples TRBV5-5 to TRBJ2-5, with 10 bases fitting TRBD1. CDR3 length equals 14 residues. Germline V gene sequence: CDR1 SGHKS, CDR2 YYEKEE (reference sequence). The ends lost 3 bases at V and 4 bases at J; junction bases unmatched: 3.

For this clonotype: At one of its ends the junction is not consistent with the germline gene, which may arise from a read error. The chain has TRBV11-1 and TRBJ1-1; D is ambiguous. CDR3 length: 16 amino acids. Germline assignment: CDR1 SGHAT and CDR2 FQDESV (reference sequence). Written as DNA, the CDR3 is TGTGCCAGCAGCCTTCCCAGAGCAGGTTTGAACACTGAAGCTTCCTTT. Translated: CASSLPRAGLNTEASF.

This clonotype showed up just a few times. The DNA of the CDR3 is TGTGCCAGCAGCCCCGTTATGACTACCCAGAATGAGCAGTTCTTC. Translating gives CASSPVMTTQNEQFF. The rearrangement links TRBV28 to TRBJ2-1, with a possible D match to TRBD2 (5 bases). The CDR3 sequence is 15 residues long. Trimming shortened V by 6 bases and J by 7 bases, and 19 bases separated the two germline ends. Germline CDR1 reads MDHEN; CDR2 reads SYDVKM.

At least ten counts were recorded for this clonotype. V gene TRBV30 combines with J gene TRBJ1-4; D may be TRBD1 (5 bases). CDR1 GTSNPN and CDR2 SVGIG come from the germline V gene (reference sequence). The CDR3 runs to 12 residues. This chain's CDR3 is CVAGTDNEKLFF. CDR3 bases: TGTGTAGCCGGGACGGATAATGAAAAACTGTTTTTT. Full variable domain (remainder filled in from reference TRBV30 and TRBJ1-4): SQTIHQWPATLVQPVGSPLSLECTVEGTSNPNLYWYRQAAGRGLQLLFYSVGIGQISSEVPQNLSASRPQDRQFILSSKKLLLSDSGFYLCVAGTDNEKLFFGSGTQLSVL.

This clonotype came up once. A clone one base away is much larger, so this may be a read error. CDR3 sequence: CASSDLTSGSGYEQYF. The CDR3, as DNA: TGTGCCAGCAGTGATCTTACTAGCGGGAGTGGGTACGAGCAGTACTTC. The chain links TRBV6-1 to TRBJ2-7; 11 nucleotides line up with TRBD2. The CDR3 has 16 residues. The germline gives CDR1 MNHNS, CDR2 SASEGT. Germline trimming cut 3 bases from V and 4 bases from J; bases unmatched to any gene: 8.

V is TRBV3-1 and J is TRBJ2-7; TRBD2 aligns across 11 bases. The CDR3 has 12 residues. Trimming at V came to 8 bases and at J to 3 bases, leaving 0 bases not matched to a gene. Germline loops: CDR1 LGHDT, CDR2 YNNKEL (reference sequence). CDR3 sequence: CASGLAGYEQYF. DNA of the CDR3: TGTGCCAGCGGACTAGCGGGCTACGAGCAGTACTTC.

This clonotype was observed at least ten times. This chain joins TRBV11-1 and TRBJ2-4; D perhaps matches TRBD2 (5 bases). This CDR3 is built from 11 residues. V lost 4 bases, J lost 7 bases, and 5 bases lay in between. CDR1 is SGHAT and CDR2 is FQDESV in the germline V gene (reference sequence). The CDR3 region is CASSSGNIQYF. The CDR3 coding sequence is TGTGCCAGCAGCTCGGGGAACATTCAGTACTTC.

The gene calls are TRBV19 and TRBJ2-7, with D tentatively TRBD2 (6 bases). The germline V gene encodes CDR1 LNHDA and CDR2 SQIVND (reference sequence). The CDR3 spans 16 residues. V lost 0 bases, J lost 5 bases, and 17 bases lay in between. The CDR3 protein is CASSIDQTSRANEQYF. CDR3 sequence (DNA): TGTGCCAGTAGTATAGATCAAACTAGCCGCGCTAACGAGCAGTACTTC. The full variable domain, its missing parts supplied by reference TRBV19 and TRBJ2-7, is DGGITQSPKYLFRKEGQNVTLSCEQNLNHDAMYWYRQDPGQGLRLIYYSQIVNDFQKGDIAEGYSVSREKKESFPLTVTSAQKNPTAFYLCASSIDQTSRANEQYFGPGTRLTVT.

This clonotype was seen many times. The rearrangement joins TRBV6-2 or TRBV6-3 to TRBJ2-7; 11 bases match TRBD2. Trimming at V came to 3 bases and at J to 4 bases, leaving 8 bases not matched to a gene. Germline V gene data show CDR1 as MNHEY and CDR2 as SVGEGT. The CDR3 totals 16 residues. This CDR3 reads CASSYGGSGRAYEQYF. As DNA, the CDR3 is TGTGCCAGCAGTTATGGTGGTAGCGGGAGGGCGTACGAGCAGTACTTC.

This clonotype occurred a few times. CDR3 sequence (DNA): TGTGCCAGCTCACCCTACGGACTAGCGGGAGGGCCGAGTGACGAGCAGTACTTC. Encoded protein: CASSPYGLAGGPSDEQYF. The rearrangement joins TRBV18 to TRBJ2-7; 15 positions match TRBD2. Germline trimming cut 3 bases from V and 5 bases from J; bases unmatched to any gene: 11. Germline lookup yields CDR1 KGHSH and CDR2 LQKENI. The CDR3 extends over 18 amino acids.

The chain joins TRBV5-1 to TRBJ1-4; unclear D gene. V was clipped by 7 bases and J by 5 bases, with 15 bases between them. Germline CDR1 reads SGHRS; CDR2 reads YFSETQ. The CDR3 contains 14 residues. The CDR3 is CASAPRRSNEKLFF. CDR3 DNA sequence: TGCGCCAGCGCCCCGCGAAGATCGAATGAAAAACTGTTTTTT.

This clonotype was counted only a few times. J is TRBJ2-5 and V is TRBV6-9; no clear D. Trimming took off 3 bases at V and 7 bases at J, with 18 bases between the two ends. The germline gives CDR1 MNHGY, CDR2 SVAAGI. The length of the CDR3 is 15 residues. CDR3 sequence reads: CASSYSSAGGWTQYF. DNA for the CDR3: TGTGCCAGCAGTTACTCTTCCGCAGGTGGATGGACCCAGTACTTC.

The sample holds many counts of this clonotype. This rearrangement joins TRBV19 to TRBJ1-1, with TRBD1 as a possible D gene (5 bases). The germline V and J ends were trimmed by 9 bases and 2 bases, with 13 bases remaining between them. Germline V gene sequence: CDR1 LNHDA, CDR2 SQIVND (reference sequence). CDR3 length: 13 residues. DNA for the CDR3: TGTGCCAGCAGCACTGACAGAAACACTGAAGCTTTCTTT. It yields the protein CASSTDRNTEAFF.

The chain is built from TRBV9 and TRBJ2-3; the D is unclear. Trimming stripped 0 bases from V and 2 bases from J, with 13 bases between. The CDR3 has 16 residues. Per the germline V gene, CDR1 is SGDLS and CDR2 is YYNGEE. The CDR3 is CASSVAKSIDTDTQYF. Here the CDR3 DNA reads TGTGCCAGCAGCGTAGCTAAGTCCATAGACACAGATACGCAGTATTTT.

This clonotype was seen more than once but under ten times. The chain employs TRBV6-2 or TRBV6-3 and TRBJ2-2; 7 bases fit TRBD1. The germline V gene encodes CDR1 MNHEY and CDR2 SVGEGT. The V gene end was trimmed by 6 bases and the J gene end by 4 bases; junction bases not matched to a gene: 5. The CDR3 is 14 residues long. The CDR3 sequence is CASRRDSATGELFF. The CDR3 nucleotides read TGTGCCAGCAGGAGGGACAGCGCCACCGGGGAGCTGTTTTTT.

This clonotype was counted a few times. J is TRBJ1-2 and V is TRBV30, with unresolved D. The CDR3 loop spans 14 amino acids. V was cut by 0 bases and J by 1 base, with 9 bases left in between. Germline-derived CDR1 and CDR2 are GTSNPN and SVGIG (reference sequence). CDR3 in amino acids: CAWSVRTSNYGYTF. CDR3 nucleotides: TGTGCCTGGAGTGTTAGGACGAGTAACTATGGCTACACCTTC.

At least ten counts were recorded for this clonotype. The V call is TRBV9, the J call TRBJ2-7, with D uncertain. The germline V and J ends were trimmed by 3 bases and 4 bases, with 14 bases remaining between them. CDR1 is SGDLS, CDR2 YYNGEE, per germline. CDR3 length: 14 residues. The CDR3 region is CASSANSRNYEQYF. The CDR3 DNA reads TGTGCCAGCAGCGCCAATAGTAGGAATTACGAGCAGTACTTC.

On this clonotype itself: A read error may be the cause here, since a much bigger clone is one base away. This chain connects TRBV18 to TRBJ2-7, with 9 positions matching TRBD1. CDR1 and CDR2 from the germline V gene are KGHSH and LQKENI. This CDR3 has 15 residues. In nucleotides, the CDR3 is TGTGCCAGCTTACCACAGGGGGCTGCGGGCTACGAGCAGTACTTC. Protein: CASLPQGAAGYEQYF.

Written as DNA, the CDR3 is TGCAGTGCTGCCCAGCGGGGGACAGGTGGCTCCTACGAGCAGTACTTC. This translates into CSAAQRGTGGSYEQYF. The gene calls are TRBV20-1 and TRBJ2-7, with D perhaps TRBD1 or TRBD2 (8 bases each). This CDR3 has 16 residues. Germline CDR1 reads DFQATT; CDR2 reads SNEGSKA (reference sequence). Trimming shortened V by 5 bases and J by 0 bases, and 20 bases separated the two germline ends.